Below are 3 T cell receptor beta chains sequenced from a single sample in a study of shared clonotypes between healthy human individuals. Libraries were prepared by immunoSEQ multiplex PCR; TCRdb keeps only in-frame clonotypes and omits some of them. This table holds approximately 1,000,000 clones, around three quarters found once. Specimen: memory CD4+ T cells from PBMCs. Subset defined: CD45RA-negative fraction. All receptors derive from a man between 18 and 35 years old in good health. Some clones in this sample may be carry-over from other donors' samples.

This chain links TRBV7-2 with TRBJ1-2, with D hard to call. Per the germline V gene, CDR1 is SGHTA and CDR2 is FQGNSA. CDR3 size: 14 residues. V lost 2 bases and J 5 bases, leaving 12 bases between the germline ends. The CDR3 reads CASSLFRGGYGYTF. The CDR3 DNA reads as TGTGCCAGCAGCTTATTCCGCGGTGGTTATGGCTACACCTTC.

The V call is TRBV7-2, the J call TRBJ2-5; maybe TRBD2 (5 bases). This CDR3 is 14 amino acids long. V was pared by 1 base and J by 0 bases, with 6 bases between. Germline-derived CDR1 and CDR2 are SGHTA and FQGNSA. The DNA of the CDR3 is TGTGCCAGCAGCTTAGGAGGGTACCAAGAGACCCAGTACTTC. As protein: CASSLGGYQETQYF.

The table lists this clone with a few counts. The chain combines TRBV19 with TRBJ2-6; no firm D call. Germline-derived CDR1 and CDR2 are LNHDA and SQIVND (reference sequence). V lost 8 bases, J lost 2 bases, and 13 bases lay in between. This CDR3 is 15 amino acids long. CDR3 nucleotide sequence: TGTGCCAGTTCCCCTCTTATTACTGGGGCCAACGTCCTGACTTTC. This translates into CASSPLITGANVLTF.